This T cell receptor (beta chain) came from a study of T cells in Graves' hyperthyroidism and ophthalmopathy. Study summary: Once the initial diagnosis was made, peripheral blood was obtained before any treatment.

The study's findings and limits: Through a model of 13 V-J features, ophthalmopathy was separated from stable hyperthyroidism. Ophthalmopathy got predicted by the model a median about 6.7 months before its onset.

Amplification of TCR beta CDR3 regions used RNA as the template. In the first-round RT-PCR of the TCR CDR3, the HTBI primer set was used. In TCRdb, the multiplex PCR reads were re-called with MiXCR into one record per CDR3 protein. The sample has under 350,000 distinct CDR3 sequences; more than 15% are singletons. This clonotype was recorded at least ten times. Its target is unknown. Pregnant or lactating patients were excluded, as were those with uncontrolled infection or other autoimmune disease. The germline gives CDR1 SGHVS, CDR2 FNYEAQ. Between the trimmed V and J ends, which lost 2 bases and 0 bases, there was a span of 11 bases. This CDR3 has 16 residues.

The V and J genes are TRBV7-6 and TRBJ2-1; D not certain. The TCR sequence derives from a woman aged 60-75 years with Graves' ophthalmopathy. Sequencing used blood. The CDR3 DNA reads TGTGCCAGCAGCTTAACAACCAGCAGCTCCTACAATGAGCAGTTCTTC. Translation gives CASSLTTSSSYNEQFF.